The text below deals with one T cell receptor beta chain. Clones were read by immunoSEQ multiplex PCR, and TCRdb kept only the in-frame ones, dropping some. In the table there are 150,000 to 200,000 clones, roughly nine tenths of which are singletons. The CDR3 extends over 15 amino acids. V shed 8 bases and J shed 6 bases, with 21 bases lying between them. From germline, CDR1 is MDHEN and CDR2 SYDVKM. The source of the sample is a study of T cell responses to AZD1222 COVID-19 vaccine. Specimen: peripheral blood, collected on day 0 of AZD1222 vaccination. This sequence joins TRBV28 and TRBJ2-3; D possibly uses TRBD1 or TRBD2 (7 bases each). This receptor was identified in an adult in good health. Here the CDR3 reads CASSQRDSPLDTQYF. The CDR3 DNA reads TGTGCCAGCTCACAGCGGGACAGTCCTCTGGATACGCAGTATTTT.